This T cell receptor (beta chain) derives from a study of beta chain features in type 1 diabetes. Study conclusions and caveats: Across all four CD4+ subsets, people with type 1 diabetes showed modestly shorter TCRB CDR3s. Because the template was cDNA, high-expressing cells might be over-represented.

The sequenced template was cDNA made from the entire isolated RNA. Repertoires were generated with immunoSEQ multiplex PCR, while TCRdb's copy carries only in-frame clones and drops some. The sample gives hundreds of thousands of clones, 11% to 15% of which show up once; 0.035% to 0.045% is in the top ten. The V end lost 0 bases, the J end lost 1 base, and 7 bases lay between the germline ends. Germline CDR1 is GTSNPN and CDR2 is SVGIG (reference sequence). The length of the CDR3 is 14 residues. As concerns this clone: Its antigen is as yet unknown.

A CD45RO/CCR7/CD25/CD127/CD95/CD27 panel sorted naive, central memory, regulatory and stem cell-like memory CD4+ cells. Purity of each sorted population was above 95%. The sequence was obtained from a man aged 18-30 years with type 1 diabetes. This rearrangement joins TRBV30 to TRBJ1-3; D uncertain. The source material was naive CD4+ T cells from blood. The CDR3 region is CAWSVGASGNTIYF. The CDR3 DNA is TGTGCCTGGAGTGTAGGTGCTTCTGGAAACACCATATATTTT.